This T cell receptor beta chain was retrieved from a study of T cells in narcolepsy listed by TCRdb under 2018. At the level of the whole study: Patients with narcolepsy type 1 or type 2 (NT1, NT2) and healthy control donors were enrolled in the study. To look for autoreactive T cells in narcolepsy patients that target self-antigens of hypocretin neurons (hypocretin, TRIB2), the study used TCR Vbeta sequencing to follow clonotypes in blood and CSF.

The library was prepared using the immunoSEQ multiplex PCR assay. TCRdb retrieved this table from immuneACCESS and kept in-frame rearrangements only. Not all clones are present; in checked studies, unresolved V genes account for under half, and no reason is known for the remainder. Recorded for this sample are approximately 28,000 clones; around 78% of them occurred a single time. The ten biggest clones cover 3.4% of the sample. For TCR Vbeta sequencing, memory CD4+ T cells were sorted ex vivo from the peripheral blood of narcolepsy patients and healthy controls. What the research found in general, with its limitations: Numbers of sequenced blood memory CD4+ clonotypes were comparable, with averages of about 39,494 in patients and roughly 34,000 in controls. HCRT-specific and TRIB2-specific autoreactive clonotypes were highlighted in plots that compared CD4+ T cell clonotypes in CSF versus blood from the same patient. No sequences matching autoreactive T cell clones were contained in some blood memory CD4+ repertoires from patients and controls. Autoreactive clonotypes were reported to be detected serially in the blood of the same patients and of different patients, but not in the blood of healthy controls.

This clone was seen only a few times. Its antigen has not been determined. No base-level quality is on record; no much larger clone is a single base apart. The CDR3 numbers 14 residues from cysteine through phenylalanine. Only CDR3 DNA is held: 42 bases, read in frame from base 1. The CDR1 and CDR2 encoded by the germline V gene are SGHAT and FQNNGV. V lost 1 base and J lost 8 bases, and the count of bases not matched to a germline gene is 7. Sequenced material: CD45RA- memory CD4+ T cells from PBMCs. Explained via the paper, the cell subset or site label denotes: memory T cells sorted ex vivo from peripheral blood. The TCR was taken from a human donor with narcolepsy. This chain joins TRBV11-2 to TRBJ1-2; TRBD1 lines up with 7 middle nucleotides. The CDR3 protein: CASSLGRGQKGYTF. DNA sequence: TGTGCCAGCAGCTTAGGCAGGGGACAGAAAGGCTACACCTTC.